This entry features one TCR beta chain sequence. This clonotype has more than one count but fewer than ten. Its antigen is unknown. No base quality values were provided; no much bigger clone lies one nucleotide off. The sample originates from a study of blood T cells in healthy people across ages (dated by TCRdb to the mid-2010s). Background on the whole study: In model experiments, template switching captured roughly one uniquely barcoded TCR beta cDNA molecule for every two T cells. To track age-related changes in TCR beta repertoire diversity, the study relied on deep sequencing normalized with unique cDNA molecular identifiers. The donors were split into four age groups: young (average around 15 years), middle-aged (roughly 39), aged (roughly 68) and long-lived (approximately 89). To avoid experimental bias, donors of different ages were distributed randomly across sequencing lanes. For two donors (one aged 18 to 30 and one aged 80 or older), the study analyzed two additional independent replicas of 1 million unique cDNA reads from the same blood draw.

The method behind the library was 5' RACE. The sequencer was an Illumina HiSeq 2500. A second PCR of about 7 to 12 cycles was run with a J-beta primer mix and a sample-barcoded 5' primer. A template-switch 5' adaptor carrying 12 random nucleotides introduced a unique molecular identifier onto each TCR beta cDNA molecule. At least 3 million CDR3-containing paired-end reads were obtained from each sample. The Mint cDNA synthesis kit, primed by a TRBC-specific oligonucleotide, was used to synthesize first-strand cDNA from all RNA. All cDNA was treated with uracil-DNA glycosylase and then went through a first 18-cycle PCR with the universal primers M1SS and BC2_uni_R. The original pipeline was this. Each sample was normalized by randomly selecting 1 million high-quality reads, each carrying a distinct molecular identifier. Reads with shared molecular identifiers were discarded instead of being binned into consensus sequences. CDR3 identification, clonotype clustering and error correction used MiTCR with a Q25 quality threshold and the strictest error-elimination algorithm. Lower-bound total TCR beta diversity was estimated with a nonparametric unseen species model using Euler transformation. TCRdb ran its own pipeline on the public reads, namely fastp trimming at Q25 and MiXCR clone calling, and kept in-frame beta chains. Each CDR3 protein gets just one entry, which takes the most common genes and DNA from the rows behind it. The V and J calls and clone size come from TCRdb's table, not from the authors' own analysis. A total of roughly 1,300,000 distinct CDR3 sequences appear in this sample, 59% of them only once. The ten largest clones represent roughly 7% of the sample.

Study-level results and caveats: Total diversity estimates from one million sequenced T cells were considered lower bounds and underestimates. The CMV infection status of donors was not known, potentially confounding age-related changes in expanded clonotypes. Conclusive comparison of naive and antigen-experienced compartments was prevented by the profiling of bulk unsorted PBMCs. Compared with the aged group, the long-lived group had more naive CD4+ T cells, fewer expanded clones and increased TCR diversity, suggesting age selection. Observed TCR beta diversity correlated strongly with the percentage of naive T cells measured by flow cytometry. As age increased, observed TCR beta diversity per million T cells dropped in a roughly linear way, and a significant reduction was already evident by age approximately 40.

Systemically healthy Caucasian individuals from Russia, around 38 in total and aged about 6 to 100 years, were included as donors. Each donor gave about 9.7 milliliters of peripheral blood, drawn into EDTA-treated Vacutainer tubes. Ficoll-Paque density-gradient centrifugation was used to isolate PBMCs, with at least 6.5 million obtained per sample. Trizol reagent was used to extract total RNA from the PBMCs, yielding at least 6 micrograms per sample. Naive CD45RAhigh/CD27high T cell percentages were measured by flow cytometry on a PBMC aliquot from every donor. Sequenced input: blood. This receptor was identified in a man aged 18-30 years in good health.

DNA sequence: TGCAGCGTGGAGACTAGCGGGGGATCAAATGAGCAGTTCTTC. Its protein reads: CSVETSGGSNEQFF. The chain is assembled from TRBV29-1 and TRBJ2-1; 12 central nucleotides agree with TRBD2. At the junction V is shortened by 6 bases and J by 7 bases; bases outside the gene matches: 7. Including cysteine and phenylalanine, the CDR3 has 14 amino acids. The CDR3 DNA has 42 bases and is translated from base 1. Looking up the germline V gene yields CDR1 SQVTM and CDR2 ANQGSEA.